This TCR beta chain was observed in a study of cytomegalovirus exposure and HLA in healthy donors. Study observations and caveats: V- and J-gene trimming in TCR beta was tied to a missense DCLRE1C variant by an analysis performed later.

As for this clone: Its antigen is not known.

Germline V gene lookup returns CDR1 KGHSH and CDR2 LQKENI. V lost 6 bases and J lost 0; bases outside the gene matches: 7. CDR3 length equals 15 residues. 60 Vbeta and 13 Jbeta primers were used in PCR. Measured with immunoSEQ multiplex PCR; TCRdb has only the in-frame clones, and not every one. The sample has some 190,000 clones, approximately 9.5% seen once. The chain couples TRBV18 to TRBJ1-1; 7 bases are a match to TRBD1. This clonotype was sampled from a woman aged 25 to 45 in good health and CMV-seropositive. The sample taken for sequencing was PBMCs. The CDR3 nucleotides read TGTGCCAGCTCGCGGGACAGTACCATGAACACTGAAGCTTTCTTT. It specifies CASSRDSTMNTEAFF.